This T cell receptor beta chain comes out of a study of graft-versus-host responses after intestinal transplantation. Study information: Recipients got multivisceral, liver-intestinal, or isolated intestinal transplants. Recipients uniformly received anti-thymocyte globulin induction, followed by tacrolimus and steroids for 3 to 4 years. Study observations and caveats: In recipient marrow, GvH clones were found, and some appeared first in ileum or blood. Allografts from individuals with graft-donor T cell macrochimerism displayed high graft-versus-host to host-versus-graft clonal ratios.

This clone was recorded once. The target antigen is unknown. The table came from immunoSEQ multiplex PCR; TCRdb's copy has only in-frame clones and leaves some out. The table has over 100,000 clones, approximately 92% seen once. This receptor was identified in a human donor who was the organ donor for an intestinal transplant. The specimen was unstimulated CD4+ T cells sorted from spleen or lymph node cells, collected before transplant.

The CDR3 here is CASSWDGQVTDTQYF. CDR3 DNA sequence: TGTGCCAGCAGCTGGGATGGACAGGTCACAGATACGCAGTATTTT. This chain links TRBV7-2 with TRBJ2-3, with 7 bases fitting TRBD1. Germline loops: CDR1 SGHTA, CDR2 FQGNSA. V lost 4 bases, J lost 2 bases, and 6 bases stayed unmatched. The CDR3 is 15 residues long. The full variable domain, with the rest looked up from reference TRBV7-2 and TRBJ2-3, is GAGVSQSPSNKVTEKGKDVELRCDPISGHTALYWYRQSLGQGLEFLIYFQGNSAPDKSGLPSDRFSAERTGGSVSTLTIQRTQQEDSAVYLCASSWDGQVTDTQYFGPGTRLTVL.